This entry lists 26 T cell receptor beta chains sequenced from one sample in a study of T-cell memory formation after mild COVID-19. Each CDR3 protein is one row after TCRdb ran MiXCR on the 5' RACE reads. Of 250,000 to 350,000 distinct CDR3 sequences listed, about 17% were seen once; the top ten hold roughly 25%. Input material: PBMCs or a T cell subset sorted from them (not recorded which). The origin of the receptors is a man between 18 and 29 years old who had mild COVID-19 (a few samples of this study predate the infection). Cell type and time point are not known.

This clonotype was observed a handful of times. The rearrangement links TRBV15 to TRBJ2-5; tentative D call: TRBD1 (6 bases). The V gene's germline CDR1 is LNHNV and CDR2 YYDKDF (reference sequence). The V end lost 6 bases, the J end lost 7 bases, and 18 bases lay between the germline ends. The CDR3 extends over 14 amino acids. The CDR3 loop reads CATRPLTGHRTQYF. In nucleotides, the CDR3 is TGTGCCACCAGGCCCCTGACGGGACATAGGACCCAGTACTTC.

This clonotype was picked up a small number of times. The CDR3 bases are TGTGCCAGCAGTACCGGGGACATAGAGACCCAGTACTTC. It yields the protein CASSTGDIETQYF. This chain links TRBV6-6 with TRBJ2-5, with a tentative D call TRBD1 (6 bases). Looked up from germline, CDR1 is MNHNY and CDR2 is SVGAGI (reference sequence). The CDR3 sequence is 13 residues long. Trimming left V 5 bases short and J 4 bases short, with 11 bases between.

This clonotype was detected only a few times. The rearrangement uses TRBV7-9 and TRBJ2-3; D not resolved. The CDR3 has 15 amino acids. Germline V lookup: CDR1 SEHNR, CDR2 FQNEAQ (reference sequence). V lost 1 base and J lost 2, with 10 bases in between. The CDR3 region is CASSLGLPNTDTQYF. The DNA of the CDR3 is TGTGCCAGCAGCTTAGGCCTACCAAACACAGATACGCAGTATTTT.

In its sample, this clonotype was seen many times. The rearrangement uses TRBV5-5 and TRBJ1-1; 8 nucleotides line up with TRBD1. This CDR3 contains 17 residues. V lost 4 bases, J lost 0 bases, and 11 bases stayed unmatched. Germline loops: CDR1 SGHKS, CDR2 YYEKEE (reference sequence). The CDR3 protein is CASSPDGQGSMNTEAFF. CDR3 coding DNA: TGTGCCAGCAGCCCCGATGGACAGGGAAGCATGAACACTGAAGCTTTCTTT.

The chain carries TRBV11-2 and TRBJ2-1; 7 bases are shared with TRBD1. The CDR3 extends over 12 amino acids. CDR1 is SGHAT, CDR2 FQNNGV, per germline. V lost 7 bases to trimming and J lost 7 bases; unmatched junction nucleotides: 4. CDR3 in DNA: TGTGCCAGCAACAGGGGTGCGAATGAGCAGTTCTTC. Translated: CASNRGANEQFF.

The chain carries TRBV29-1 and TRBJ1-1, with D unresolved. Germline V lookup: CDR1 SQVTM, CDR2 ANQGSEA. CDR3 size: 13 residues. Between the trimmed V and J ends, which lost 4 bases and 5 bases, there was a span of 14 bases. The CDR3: CSVVGRVGTEAFF. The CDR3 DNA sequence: TGCAGCGTTGTGGGTAGGGTTGGGACTGAAGCTTTCTTT.

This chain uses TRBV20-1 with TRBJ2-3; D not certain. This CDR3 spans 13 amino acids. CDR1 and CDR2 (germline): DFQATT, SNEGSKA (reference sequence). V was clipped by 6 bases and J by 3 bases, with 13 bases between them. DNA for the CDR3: TGCAGTGCGTGGGCCCAGAGGACAGATACGCAGTATTTT. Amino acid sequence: CSAWAQRTDTQYF.

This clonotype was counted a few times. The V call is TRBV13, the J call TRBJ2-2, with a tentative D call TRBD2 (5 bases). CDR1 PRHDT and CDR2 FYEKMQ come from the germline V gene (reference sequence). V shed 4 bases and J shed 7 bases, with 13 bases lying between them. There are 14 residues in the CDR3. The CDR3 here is CASSSRAPNGELFF. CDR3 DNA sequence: TGTGCCAGCAGCTCGAGGGCACCGAACGGGGAGCTGTTTTTT.

As DNA, the CDR3 is TGTGCCAGCAGCTTAGAGGGTAGGCAGCCCCAGCATTTT. Its translation: CASSLEGRQPQHF. V and J are TRBV7-2 and TRBJ1-5; no definite D call. Trimming took 1 base from V and 7 from J, leaving 8 bases between them. The germline V gene encodes CDR1 SGHTA and CDR2 FQGNSA. The CDR3 runs 13 residues.

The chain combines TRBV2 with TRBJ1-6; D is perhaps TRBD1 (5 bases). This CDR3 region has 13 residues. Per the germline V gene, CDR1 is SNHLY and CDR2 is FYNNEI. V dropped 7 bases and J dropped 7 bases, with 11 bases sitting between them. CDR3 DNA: TGTGCCAGCAACCGGGACCTAAATTCACCCCTCCACTTT. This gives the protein CASNRDLNSPLHF.

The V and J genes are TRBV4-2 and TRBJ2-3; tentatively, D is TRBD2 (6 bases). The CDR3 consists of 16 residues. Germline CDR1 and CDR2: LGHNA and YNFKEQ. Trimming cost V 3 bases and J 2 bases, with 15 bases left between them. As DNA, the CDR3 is TGTGCCAGCAGCCATGGAGGGACGGCCACCACAGATACGCAGTATTTT. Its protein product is CASSHGGTATTDTQYF.

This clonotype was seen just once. The CDR3 nucleotides are TGTGCCATCAGTTATCAGGGAATGAGAACGAACAATGAGCAGTTCTTC. Protein: CAISYQGMRTNNEQFF. The gene calls are TRBV10-3 and TRBJ2-1; TRBD1 might be the D (5 bases). This CDR3 contains 16 residues. V shed 5 bases and J shed 5 bases, with 19 bases lying between them. CDR1 is ENHRY, CDR2 SYGVKD, per germline.

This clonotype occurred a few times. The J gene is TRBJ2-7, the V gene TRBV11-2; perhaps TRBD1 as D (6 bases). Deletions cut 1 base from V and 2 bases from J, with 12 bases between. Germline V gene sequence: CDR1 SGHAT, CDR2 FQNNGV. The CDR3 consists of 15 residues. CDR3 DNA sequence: TGTGCCAGCAGCTTAGGACAGGATTCGACCTACGAGCAGTACTTC. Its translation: CASSLGQDSTYEQYF.

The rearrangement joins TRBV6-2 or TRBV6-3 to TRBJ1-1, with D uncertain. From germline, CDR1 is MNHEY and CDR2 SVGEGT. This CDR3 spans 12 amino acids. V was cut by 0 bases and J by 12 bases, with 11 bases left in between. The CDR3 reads CASSYSSWGSFF. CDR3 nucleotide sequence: TGTGCCAGCAGTTACTCGAGTTGGGGTTCTTTCTTT.

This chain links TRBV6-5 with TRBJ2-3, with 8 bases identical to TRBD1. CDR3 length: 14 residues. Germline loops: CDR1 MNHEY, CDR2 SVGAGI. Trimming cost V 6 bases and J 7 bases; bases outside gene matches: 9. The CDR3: CASSLRTGRYTQYF. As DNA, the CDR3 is TGTGCCAGCAGCCTCAGGACAGGGAGATATACGCAGTATTTT.

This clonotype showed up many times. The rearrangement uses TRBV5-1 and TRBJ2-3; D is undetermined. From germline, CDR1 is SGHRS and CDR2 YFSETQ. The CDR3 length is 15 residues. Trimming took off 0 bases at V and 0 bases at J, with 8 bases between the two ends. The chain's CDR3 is CASSLGQSSTDTQYF. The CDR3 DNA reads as TGCGCCAGCAGCTTGGGGCAGTCAAGCACAGATACGCAGTATTTT.

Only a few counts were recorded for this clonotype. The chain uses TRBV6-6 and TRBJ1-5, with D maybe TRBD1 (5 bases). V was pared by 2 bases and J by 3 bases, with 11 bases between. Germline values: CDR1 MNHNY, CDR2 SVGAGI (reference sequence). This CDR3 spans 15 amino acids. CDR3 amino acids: CASSYLDTLNQPQHF. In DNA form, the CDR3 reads TGTGCCAGCAGTTACCTGGACACCCTCAATCAGCCCCAGCATTTT.

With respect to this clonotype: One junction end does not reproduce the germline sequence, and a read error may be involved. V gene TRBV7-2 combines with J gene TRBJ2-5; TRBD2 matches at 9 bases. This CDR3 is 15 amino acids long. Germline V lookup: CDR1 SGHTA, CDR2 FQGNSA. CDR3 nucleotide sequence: TGTGCCAGCAGCCTAGCCGGGACTAGCATCGAGACCCAGTACTTC. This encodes CASSLAGTSIETQYF.

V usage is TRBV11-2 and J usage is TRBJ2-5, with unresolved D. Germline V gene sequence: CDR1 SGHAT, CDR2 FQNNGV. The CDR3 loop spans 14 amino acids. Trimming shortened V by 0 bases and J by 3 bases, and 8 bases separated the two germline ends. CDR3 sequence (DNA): TGTGCCAGCAGCTTAGAGCCAGCCAAAGAGACCCAGTACTTC. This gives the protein CASSLEPAKETQYF.

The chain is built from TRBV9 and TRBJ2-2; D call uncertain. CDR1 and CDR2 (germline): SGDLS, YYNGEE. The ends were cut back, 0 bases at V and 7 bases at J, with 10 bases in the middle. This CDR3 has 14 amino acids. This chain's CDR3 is CASSVAAQDGELFF. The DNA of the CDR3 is TGTGCCAGCAGCGTAGCTGCCCAGGACGGGGAGCTGTTTTTT.

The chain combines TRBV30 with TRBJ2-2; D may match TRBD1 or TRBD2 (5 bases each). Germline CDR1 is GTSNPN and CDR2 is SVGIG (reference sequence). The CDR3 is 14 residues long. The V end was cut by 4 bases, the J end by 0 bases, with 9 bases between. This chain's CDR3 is CAWTEGPNTGELFF. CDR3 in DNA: TGTGCCTGGACCGAGGGACCGAACACCGGGGAGCTGTTTTTT. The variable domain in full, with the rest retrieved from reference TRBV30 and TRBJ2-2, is SQTIHQWPATLVQPVGSPLSLECTVEGTSNPNLYWYRQAAGRGLQLLFYSVGIGQISSEVPQNLSASRPQDRQFILSSKKLLLSDSGFYLCAWTEGPNTGELFFGEGSRLTVL.

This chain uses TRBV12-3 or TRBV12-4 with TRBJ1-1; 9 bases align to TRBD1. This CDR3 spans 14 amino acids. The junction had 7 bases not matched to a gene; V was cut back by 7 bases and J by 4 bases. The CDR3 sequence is CASNPQGAGTEAFF. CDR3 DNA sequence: TGTGCCAGCAACCCACAGGGGGCTGGCACTGAAGCTTTCTTT.

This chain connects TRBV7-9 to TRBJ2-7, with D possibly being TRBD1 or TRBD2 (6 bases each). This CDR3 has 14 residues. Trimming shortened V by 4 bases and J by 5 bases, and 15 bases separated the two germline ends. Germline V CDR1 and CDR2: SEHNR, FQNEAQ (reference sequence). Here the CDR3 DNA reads TGTGCCAGCAGCTCGACAGTAAGGGGGGACGAGCAGTACGTC. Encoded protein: CASSSTVRGDEQYV.

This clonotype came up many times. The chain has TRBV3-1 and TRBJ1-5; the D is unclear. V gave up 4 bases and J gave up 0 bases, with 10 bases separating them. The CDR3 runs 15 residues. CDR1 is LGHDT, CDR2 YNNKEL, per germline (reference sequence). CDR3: CASSPGVNSNQPQHF. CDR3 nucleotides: TGTGCCAGCAGCCCGGGAGTGAATAGCAATCAGCCCCAGCATTTT.

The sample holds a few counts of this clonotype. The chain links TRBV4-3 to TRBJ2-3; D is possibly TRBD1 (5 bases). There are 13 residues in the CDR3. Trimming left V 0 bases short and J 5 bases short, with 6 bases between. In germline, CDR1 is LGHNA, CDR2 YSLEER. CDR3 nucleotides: TGCGCCAGCAGCCAAGAAGGGGTAGATACGCAGTATTTT. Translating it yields CASSQEGVDTQYF.

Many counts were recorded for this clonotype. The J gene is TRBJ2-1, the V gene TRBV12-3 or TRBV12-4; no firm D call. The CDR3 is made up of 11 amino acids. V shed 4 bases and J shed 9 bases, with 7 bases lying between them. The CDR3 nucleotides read TGTGCCAGCAGTTCTCTAGGTGAGCAGTTCTTC. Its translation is CASSSLGEQFF.